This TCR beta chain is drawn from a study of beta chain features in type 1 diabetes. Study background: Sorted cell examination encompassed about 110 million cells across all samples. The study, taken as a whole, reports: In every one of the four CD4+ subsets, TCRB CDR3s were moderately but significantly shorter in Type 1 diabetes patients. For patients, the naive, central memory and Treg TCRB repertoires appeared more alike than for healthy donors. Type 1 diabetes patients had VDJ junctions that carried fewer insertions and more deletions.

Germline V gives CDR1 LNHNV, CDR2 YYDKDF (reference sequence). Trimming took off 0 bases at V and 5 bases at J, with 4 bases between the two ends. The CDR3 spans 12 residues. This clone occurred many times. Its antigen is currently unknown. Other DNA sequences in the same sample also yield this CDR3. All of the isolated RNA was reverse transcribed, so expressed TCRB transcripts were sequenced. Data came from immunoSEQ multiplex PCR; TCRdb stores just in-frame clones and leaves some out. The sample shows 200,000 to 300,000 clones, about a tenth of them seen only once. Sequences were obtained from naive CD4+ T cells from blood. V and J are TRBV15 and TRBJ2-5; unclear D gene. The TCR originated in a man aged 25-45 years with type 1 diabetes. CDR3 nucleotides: TGTGCCACCAGCAGAGATCGGGAGACCCAGTACTTC. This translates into CATSRDRETQYF.